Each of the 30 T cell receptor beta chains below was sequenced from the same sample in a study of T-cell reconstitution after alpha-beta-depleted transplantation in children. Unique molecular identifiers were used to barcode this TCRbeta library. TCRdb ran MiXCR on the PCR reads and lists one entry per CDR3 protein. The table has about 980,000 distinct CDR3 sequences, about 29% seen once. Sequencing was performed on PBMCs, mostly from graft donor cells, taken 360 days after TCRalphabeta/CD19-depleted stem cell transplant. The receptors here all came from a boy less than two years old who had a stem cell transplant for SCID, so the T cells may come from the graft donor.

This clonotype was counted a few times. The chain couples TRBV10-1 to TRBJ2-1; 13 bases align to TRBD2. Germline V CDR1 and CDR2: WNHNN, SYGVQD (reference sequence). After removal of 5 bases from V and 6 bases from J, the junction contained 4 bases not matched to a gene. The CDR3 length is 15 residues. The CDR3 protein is CASSTRLAGGNEQFF. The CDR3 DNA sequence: TGCGCCAGCAGTACCCGACTAGCGGGGGGCAATGAGCAGTTCTTC.

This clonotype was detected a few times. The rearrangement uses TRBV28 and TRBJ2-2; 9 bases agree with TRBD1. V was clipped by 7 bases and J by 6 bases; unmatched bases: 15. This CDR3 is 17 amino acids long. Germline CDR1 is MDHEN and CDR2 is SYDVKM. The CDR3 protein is CASTLRPGQGIPGELFF. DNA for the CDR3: TGTGCCAGCACCCTTCGCCCCGGACAGGGGATTCCCGGGGAGCTGTTTTTT.

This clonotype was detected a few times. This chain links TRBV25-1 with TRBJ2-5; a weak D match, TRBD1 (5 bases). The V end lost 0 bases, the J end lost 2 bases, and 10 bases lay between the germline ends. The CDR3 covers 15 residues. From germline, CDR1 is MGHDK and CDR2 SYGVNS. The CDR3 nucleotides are TGTGCCAGCAGTGAATACTGGGGCGGACAAGAGACCCAGTACTTC. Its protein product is CASSEYWGGQETQYF.

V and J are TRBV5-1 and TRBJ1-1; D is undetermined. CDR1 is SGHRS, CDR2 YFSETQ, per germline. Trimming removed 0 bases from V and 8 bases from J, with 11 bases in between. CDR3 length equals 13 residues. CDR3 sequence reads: CASSLVTGGEAFF. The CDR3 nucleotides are TGCGCCAGCAGCTTGGTAACGGGTGGAGAAGCTTTCTTT. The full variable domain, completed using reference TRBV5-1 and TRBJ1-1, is KAGVTQTPRYLIKTRGQQVTLSCSPISGHRSVSWYQQTPGQGLQFLFEYFSETQRNKGNFPGRFSGRQFSNSRSEMNVSTLELGDSALYLCASSLVTGGEAFFGQGTRLTVV.

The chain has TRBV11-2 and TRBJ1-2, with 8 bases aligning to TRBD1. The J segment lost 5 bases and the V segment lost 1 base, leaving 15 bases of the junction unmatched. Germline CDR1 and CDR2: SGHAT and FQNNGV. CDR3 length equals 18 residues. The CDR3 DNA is TGTGCCAGCAGCTTAGTCTTGACTTTCTGGACAGGGTCATATGGCTACACCTTC. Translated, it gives CASSLVLTFWTGSYGYTF. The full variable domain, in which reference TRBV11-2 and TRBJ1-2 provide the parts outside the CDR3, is EAGVAQSPRYKIIEKRQSVAFWCNPISGHATLYWYQQILGQGPKLLIQFQNNGVVDDSQLPKDRFSAERLKGVDSTLKIQPAKLEDSAVYLCASSLVLTFWTGSYGYTFGSGTRLTVV.

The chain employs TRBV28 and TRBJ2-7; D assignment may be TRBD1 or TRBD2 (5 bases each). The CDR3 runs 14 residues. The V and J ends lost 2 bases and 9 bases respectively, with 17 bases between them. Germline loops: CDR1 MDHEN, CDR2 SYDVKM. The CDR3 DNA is TGTGCCAGCAGTTTAAACAGGCCTGGGAGTGCGCAGTACTTC. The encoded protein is CASSLNRPGSAQYF.

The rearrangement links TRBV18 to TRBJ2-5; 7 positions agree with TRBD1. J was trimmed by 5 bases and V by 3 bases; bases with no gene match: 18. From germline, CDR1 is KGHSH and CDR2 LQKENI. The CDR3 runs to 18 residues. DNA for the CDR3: TGTGCCAGCTCACCTACAGAACCCGGACTGACCAGGGGGGAGACCCAGTACTTC. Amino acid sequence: CASSPTEPGLTRGETQYF.

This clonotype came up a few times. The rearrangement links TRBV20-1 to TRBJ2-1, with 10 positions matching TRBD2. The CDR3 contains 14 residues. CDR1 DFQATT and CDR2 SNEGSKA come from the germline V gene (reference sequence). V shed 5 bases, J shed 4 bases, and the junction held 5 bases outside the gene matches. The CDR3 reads CSAESGGAYNEQFF. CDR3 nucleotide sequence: TGCAGTGCTGAGAGCGGGGGGGCGTACAATGAGCAGTTCTTC.

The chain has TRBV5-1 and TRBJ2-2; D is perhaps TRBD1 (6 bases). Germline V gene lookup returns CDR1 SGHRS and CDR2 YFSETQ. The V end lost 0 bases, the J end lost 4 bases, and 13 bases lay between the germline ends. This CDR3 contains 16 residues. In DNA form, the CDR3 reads TGCGCCAGCAGCTTGGATGGCGGCAGGGGCACCGGGGAGCTGTTTTTT. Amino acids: CASSLDGGRGTGELFF. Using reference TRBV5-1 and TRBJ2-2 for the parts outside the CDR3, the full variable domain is KAGVTQTPRYLIKTRGQQVTLSCSPISGHRSVSWYQQTPGQGLQFLFEYFSETQRNKGNFPGRFSGRQFSNSRSEMNVSTLELGDSALYLCASSLDGGRGTGELFFGEGSRLTVL.

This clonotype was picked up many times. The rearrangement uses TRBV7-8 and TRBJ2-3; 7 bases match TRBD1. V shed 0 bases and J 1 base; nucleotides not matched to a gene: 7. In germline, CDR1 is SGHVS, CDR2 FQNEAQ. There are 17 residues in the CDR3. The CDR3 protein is CASSLADRVVGTDTQYF. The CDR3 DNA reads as TGTGCCAGCAGCTTAGCTGACAGGGTGGTGGGCACAGATACGCAGTATTTT.

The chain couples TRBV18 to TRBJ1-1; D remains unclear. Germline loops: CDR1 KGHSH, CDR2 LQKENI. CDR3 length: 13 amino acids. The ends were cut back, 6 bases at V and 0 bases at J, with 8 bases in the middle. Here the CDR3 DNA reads TGTGCCAGCTCGTATAAGTTGAACACTGAAGCTTTCTTT. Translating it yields CASSYKLNTEAFF. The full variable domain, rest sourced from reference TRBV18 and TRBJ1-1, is NAGVMQNPRHLVRRRGQEARLRCSPMKGHSHVYWYRQLPEEGLKFMVYLQKENIIDESGMPKERFSAEFPKEGPSILRIQQVVRGDSAAYFCASSYKLNTEAFFGQGTRLTVV.

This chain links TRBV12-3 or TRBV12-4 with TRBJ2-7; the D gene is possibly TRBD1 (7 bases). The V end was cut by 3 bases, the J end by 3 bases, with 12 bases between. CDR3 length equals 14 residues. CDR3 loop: CASSFVQGGYEQYF. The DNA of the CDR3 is TGTGCCAGCAGTTTTGTCCAGGGGGGCTACGAGCAGTACTTC.

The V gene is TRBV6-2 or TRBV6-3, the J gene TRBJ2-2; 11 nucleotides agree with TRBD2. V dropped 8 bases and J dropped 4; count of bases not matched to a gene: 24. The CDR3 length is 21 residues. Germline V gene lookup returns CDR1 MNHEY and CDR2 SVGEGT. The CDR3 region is CASSPPRGVAGGPLTTGELFF. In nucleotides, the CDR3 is TGTGCCAGCTCACCCCCGCGGGGTGTAGCGGGGGGGCCCTTGACCACCGGGGAGCTGTTTTTT.

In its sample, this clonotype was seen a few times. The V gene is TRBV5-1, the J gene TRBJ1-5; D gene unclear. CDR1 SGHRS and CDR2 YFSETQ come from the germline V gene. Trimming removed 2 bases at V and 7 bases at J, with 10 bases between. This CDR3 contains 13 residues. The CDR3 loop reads CASSFDPHQPQHF. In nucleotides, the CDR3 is TGCGCCAGCAGCTTTGACCCCCACCAGCCCCAGCATTTT. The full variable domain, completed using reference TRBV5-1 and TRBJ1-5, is KAGVTQTPRYLIKTRGQQVTLSCSPISGHRSVSWYQQTPGQGLQFLFEYFSETQRNKGNFPGRFSGRQFSNSRSEMNVSTLELGDSALYLCASSFDPHQPQHFGDGTRLSIL.

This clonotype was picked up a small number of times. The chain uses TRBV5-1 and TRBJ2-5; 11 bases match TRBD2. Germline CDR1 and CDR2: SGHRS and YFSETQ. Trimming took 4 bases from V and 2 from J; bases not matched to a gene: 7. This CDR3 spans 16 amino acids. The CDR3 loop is CASSGPTSGEQETQYF. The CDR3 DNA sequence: TGCGCCAGCAGCGGTCCGACTAGCGGGGAACAAGAGACCCAGTACTTC.

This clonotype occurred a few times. CDR3 bases: TGTGCCAGCTGTGCAGGGGGACCCCTTTACGAGCAGTACTTC. Its protein is CASCAGGPLYEQYF. The chain recombines TRBV12-3 or TRBV12-4 with TRBJ2-7; 7 bases are shared with TRBD1. Losses at the gene ends were 8 bases for V and 4 bases for J; bases not matched to a gene: 11. The CDR3 length is 14 residues.

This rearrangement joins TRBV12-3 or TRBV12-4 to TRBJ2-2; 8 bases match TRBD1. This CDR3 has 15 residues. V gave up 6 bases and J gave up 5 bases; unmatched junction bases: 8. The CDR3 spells CASREGQGWTGELFF. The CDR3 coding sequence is TGTGCCAGCAGGGAAGGACAGGGTTGGACCGGGGAGCTGTTTTTT.

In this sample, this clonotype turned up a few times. The CDR3 sequence: CASSVGSGRRRETQYF. DNA of the CDR3: TGTGCCAGCAGCGTAGGTAGCGGGAGGCGACGAGAGACCCAGTACTTC. The chain uses TRBV9 and TRBJ2-5; 10 positions agree with TRBD2. The germline V gene encodes CDR1 SGDLS and CDR2 YYNGEE. This CDR3 is 16 amino acids long. J gave up 4 bases and V 0 bases, and 6 bases lay outside the gene matches. Filled out from reference TRBV9 and TRBJ2-5, the complete variable domain reads DSGVTQTPKHLITATGQRVTLRCSPRSGDLSVYWYQQSLDQGLQFLIQYYNGEERAKGNILERFSAQQFPDLHSELNLSSLELGDSALYFCASSVGSGRRRETQYFGPGTRLLVL.

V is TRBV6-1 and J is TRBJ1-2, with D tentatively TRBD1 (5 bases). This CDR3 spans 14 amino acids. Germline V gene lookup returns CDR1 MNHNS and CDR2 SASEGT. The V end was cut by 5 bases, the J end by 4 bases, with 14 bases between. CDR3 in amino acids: CASSPRDWFYGYTF. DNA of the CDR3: TGTGCCAGCAGTCCCAGGGACTGGTTCTATGGCTACACCTTC.

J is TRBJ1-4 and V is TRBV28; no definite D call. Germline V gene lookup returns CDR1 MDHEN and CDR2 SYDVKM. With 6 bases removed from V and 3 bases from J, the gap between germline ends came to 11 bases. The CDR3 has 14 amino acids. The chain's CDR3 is CASSPDGSNEKLFF. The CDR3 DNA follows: TGTGCCAGCAGCCCGGACGGATCTAATGAAAAACTGTTTTTT.

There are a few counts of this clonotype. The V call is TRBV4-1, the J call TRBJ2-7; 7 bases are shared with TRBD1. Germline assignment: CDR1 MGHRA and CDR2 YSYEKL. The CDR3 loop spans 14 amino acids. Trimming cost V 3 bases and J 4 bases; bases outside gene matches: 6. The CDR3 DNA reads TGCGCCAGCAGCCAGAGACAGGGTGTGTACGAGCAGTACTTC. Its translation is CASSQRQGVYEQYF.

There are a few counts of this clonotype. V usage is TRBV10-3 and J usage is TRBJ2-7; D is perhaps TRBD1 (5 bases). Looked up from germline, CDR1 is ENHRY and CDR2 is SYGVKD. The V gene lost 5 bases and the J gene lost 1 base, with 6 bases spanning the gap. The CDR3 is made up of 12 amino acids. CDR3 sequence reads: CAISPGSYEQYF. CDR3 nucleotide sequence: TGTGCCATCAGTCCAGGGTCCTACGAGCAGTACTTC.

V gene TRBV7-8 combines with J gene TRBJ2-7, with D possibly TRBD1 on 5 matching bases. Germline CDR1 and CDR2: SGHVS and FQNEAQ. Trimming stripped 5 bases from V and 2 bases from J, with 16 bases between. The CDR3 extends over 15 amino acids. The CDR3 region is CASSPLWQGPYEQYF. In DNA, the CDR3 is TGTGCCAGCAGCCCGTTGTGGCAGGGCCCCTACGAGCAGTACTTC.

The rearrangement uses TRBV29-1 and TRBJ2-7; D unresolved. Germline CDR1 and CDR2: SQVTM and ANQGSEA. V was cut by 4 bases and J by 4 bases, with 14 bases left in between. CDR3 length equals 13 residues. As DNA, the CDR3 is TGCAGCGTTGTCGGAGCAGGCGGATACGAGCAGTACTTC. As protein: CSVVGAGGYEQYF.

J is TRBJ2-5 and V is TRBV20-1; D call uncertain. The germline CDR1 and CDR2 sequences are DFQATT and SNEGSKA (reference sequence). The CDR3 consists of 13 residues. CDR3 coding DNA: TGCAGCTCTGGAACAGAGAATGAAGAGACCCAGTACTTC. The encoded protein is CSSGTENEETQYF.

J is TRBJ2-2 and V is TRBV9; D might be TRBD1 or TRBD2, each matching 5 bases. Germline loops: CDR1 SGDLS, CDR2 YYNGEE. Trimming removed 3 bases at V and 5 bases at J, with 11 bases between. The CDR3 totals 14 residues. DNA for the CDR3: TGTGCCAGCAGCGCGAGAGGGGATACCGGGGAGCTGTTTTTT. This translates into CASSARGDTGELFF.

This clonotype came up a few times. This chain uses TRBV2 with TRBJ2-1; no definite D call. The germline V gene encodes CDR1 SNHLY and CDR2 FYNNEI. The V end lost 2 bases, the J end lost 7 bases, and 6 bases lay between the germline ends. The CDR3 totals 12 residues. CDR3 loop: CASSEFLNEQFF. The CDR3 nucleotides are TGTGCCAGCAGTGAATTTTTGAATGAGCAGTTCTTC.

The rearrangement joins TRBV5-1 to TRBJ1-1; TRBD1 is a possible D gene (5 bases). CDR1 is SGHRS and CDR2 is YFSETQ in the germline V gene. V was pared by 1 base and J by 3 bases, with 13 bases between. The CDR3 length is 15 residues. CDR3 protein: CASSLRGAGDTEAFF. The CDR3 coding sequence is TGCGCCAGCAGCTTGAGAGGTGCGGGGGACACTGAAGCTTTCTTT.

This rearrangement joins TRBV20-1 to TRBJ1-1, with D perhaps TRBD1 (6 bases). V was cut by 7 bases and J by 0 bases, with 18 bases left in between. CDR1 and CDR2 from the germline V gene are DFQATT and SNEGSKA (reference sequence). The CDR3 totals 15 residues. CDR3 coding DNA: TGCAGTGAAACGGGGGGCAGGGCCCTGAACACTGAAGCTTTCTTT. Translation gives CSETGGRALNTEAFF.

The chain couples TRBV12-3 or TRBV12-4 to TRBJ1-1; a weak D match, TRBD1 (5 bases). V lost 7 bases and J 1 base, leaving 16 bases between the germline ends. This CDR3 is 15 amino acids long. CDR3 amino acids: CASTQRGGENTEAFF. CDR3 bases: TGTGCCAGCACCCAACGGGGCGGAGAGAACACTGAAGCTTTCTTT.